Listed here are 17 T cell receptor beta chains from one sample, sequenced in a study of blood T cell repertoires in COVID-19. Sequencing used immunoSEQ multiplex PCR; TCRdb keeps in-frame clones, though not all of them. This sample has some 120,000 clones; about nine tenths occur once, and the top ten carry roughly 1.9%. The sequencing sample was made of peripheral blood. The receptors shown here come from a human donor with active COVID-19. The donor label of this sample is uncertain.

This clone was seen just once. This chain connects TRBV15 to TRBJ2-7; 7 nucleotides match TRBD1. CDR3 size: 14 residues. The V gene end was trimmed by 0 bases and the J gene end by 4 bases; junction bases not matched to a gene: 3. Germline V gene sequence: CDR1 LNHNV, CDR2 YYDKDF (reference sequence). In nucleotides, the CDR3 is TGTGCCACCAGCAGAGACGGCAGGGGGTACGAGCAGTACTTC. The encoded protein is CATSRDGRGYEQYF.

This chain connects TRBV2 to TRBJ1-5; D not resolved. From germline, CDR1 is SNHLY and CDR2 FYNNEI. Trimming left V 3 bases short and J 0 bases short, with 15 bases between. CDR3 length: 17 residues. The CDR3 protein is CASSDTRLSYSNQPQHF. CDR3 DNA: TGTGCCAGCAGTGATACGCGGCTTTCTTATAGCAATCAGCCCCAGCATTTT.

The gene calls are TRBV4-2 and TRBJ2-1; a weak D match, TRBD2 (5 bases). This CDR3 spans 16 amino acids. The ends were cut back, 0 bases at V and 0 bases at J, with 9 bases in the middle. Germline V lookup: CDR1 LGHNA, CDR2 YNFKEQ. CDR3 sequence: CASSQDSANSYNEQFF. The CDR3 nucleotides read TGTGCCAGCAGCCAAGATAGCGCCAACTCCTACAATGAGCAGTTCTTC.

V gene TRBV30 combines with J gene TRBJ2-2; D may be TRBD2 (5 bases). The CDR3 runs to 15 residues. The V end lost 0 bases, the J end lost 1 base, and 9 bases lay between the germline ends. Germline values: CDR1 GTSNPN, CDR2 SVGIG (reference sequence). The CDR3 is CAWSVLAGNTGELFF. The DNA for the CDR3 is TGTGCCTGGAGTGTACTCGCGGGGAACACCGGGGAGCTGTTTTTT.

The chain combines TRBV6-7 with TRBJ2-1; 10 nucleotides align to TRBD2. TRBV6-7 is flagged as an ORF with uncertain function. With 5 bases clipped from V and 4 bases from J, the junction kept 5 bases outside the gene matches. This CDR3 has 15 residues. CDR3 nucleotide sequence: TGTGCCAGCAGTACCGGGACTAGCGCTTACAATGAGCAGTTCTTC. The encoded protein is CASSTGTSAYNEQFF.

The CDR3 here is CASNSRGTGIKAFF. The CDR3 bases are TGTGCCAGTAATTCCAGGGGGACCGGGATAAAAGCTTTCTTT. The V gene is TRBV2, the J gene TRBJ1-1; TRBD1 aligns across 7 bases. Trimming took 9 bases from V and 9 from J; bases not matched to a gene: 16. Looked up from germline, CDR1 is SNHLY and CDR2 is FYNNEI. The CDR3 consists of 14 residues.

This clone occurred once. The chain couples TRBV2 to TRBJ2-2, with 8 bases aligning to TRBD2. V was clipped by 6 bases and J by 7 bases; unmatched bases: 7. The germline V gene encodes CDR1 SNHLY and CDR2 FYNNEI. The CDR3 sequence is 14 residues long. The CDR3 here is CASRAGTSDGELFF. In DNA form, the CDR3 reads TGTGCCAGCAGGGCCGGGACTAGTGACGGGGAGCTGTTTTTT. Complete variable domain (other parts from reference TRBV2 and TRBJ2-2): EPEVTQTPSHQVTQMGQEVILRCVPISNHLYFYWYRQILGQKVEFLVSFYNNEISEKSEIFDDQFSVERPDGSNFTLKIRSTKLEDSAMYFCASRAGTSDGELFFGEGSRLTVL.

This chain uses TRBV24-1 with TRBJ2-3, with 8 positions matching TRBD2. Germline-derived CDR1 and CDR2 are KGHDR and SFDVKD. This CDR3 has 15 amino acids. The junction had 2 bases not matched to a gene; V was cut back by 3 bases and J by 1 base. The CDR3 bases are TGTGCCACCAGTGATCCGCGGGGGGGCACAGATACGCAGTATTTT. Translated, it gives CATSDPRGGTDTQYF.

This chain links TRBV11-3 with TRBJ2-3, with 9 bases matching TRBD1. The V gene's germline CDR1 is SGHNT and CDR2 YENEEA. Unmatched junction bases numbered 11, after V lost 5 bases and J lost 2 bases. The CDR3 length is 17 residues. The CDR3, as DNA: TGTGCCAGCAGCCCCGGGGACAGGGTGGAGGCCACAGATACGCAGTATTTT. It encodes CASSPGDRVEATDTQYF.

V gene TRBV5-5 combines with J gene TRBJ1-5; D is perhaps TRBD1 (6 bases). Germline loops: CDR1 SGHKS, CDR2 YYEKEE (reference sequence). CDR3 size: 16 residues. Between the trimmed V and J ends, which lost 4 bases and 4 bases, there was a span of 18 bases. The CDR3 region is CASSQHAGVGNQPQHF. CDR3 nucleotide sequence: TGTGCCAGCAGCCAGCATGCAGGGGTCGGAAATCAGCCCCAGCATTTT.

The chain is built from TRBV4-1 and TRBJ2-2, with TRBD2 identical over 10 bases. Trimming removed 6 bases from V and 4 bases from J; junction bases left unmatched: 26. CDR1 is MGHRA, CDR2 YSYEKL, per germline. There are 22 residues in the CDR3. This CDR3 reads CASRPRPGLAATARRGTGELFF. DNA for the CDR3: TGCGCCAGCAGGCCACGCCCTGGACTAGCGGCAACCGCTCGGCGTGGCACCGGGGAGCTGTTTTTT.

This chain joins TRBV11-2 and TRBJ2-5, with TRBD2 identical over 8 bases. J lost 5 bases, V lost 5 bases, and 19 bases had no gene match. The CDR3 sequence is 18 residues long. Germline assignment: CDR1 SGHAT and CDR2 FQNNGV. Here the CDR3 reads CASSQRRTSIGFLETQYF. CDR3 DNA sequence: TGTGCCAGCAGCCAAAGACGGACTAGCATCGGTTTCCTGGAGACCCAGTACTTC.

The chain's CDR3 is CASSTAPVSAFF. The CDR3 nucleotides read TGTGCCAGCAGTACCGCACCAGTTTCGGCTTTCTTT. The chain combines TRBV28 with TRBJ1-1; D is unclear. This CDR3 has 12 residues. The V gene lost 5 bases and the J gene lost 11 bases, with 15 bases spanning the gap. CDR1 and CDR2 (germline): MDHEN, SYDVKM.

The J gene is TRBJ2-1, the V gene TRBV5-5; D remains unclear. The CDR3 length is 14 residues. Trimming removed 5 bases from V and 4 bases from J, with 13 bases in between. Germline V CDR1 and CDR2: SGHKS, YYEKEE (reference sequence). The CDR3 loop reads CASSYESKYNEQFF. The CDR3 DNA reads TGTGCCAGCAGTTATGAGAGCAAATACAATGAGCAGTTCTTC.

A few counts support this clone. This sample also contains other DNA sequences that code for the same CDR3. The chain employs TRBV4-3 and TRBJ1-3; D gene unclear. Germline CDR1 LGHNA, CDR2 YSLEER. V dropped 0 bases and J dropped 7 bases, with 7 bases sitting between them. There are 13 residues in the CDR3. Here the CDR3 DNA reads TGCGCCAGCAGCCAAGACTCCGGGAACACCATATATTTT. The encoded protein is CASSQDSGNTIYF.

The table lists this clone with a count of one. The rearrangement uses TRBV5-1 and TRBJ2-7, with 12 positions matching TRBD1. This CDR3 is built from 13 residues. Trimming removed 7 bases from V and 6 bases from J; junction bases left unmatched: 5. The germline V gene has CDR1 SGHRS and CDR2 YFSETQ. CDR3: CASRGQGAPEQYF. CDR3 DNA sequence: TGCGCCAGCCGGGGACAGGGGGCGCCCGAGCAGTACTTC.

The CDR3 is CASSPDSTVQETQYF. The CDR3 region has the DNA TGTGCCAGCTCGCCAGACAGTACAGTACAAGAGACCCAGTACTTC. This chain links TRBV18 with TRBJ2-5, with D perhaps matching TRBD1 (5 bases). CDR1 and CDR2 (germline): KGHSH, LQKENI. This CDR3 spans 15 amino acids. V was clipped by 6 bases and J by 2 bases, with 16 bases between them.